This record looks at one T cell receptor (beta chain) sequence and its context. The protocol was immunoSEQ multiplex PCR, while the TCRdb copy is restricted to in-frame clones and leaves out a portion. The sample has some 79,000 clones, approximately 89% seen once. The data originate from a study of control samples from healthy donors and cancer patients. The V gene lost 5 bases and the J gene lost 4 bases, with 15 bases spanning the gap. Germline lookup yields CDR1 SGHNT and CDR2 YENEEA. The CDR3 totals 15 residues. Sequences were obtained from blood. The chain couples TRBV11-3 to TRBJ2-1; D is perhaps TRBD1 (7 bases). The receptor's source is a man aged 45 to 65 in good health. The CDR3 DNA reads TGTGCCAGCAGCAGGGTGGCAGGGGGGTACAATGAGCAGTTCTTC. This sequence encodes CASSRVAGGYNEQFF. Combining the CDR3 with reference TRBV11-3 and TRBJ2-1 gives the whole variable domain EAGVVQSPRYKIIEKKQPVAFWCNPISGHNTLYWYLQNLGQGPELLIRYENEEAVDDSQLPKDRFSAERLKGVDSTLKIQPAELGDSAVYLCASSRVAGGYNEQFFGPGTRLTVL.